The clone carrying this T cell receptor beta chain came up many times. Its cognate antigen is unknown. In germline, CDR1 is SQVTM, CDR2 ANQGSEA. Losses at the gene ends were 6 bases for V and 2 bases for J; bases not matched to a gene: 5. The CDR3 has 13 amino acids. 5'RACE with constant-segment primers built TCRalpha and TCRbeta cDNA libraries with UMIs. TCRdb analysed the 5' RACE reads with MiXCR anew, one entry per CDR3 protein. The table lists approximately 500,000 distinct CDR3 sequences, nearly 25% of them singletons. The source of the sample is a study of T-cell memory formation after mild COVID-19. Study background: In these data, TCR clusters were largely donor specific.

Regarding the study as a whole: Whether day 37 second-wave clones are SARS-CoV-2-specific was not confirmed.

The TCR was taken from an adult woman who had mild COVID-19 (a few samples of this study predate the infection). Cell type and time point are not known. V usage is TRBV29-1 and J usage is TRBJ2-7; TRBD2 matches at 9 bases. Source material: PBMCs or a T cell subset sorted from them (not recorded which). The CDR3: CSVRTSAAYEQYF. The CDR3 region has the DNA TGCAGCGTCCGGACTAGCGCCGCCTACGAGCAGTACTTC.